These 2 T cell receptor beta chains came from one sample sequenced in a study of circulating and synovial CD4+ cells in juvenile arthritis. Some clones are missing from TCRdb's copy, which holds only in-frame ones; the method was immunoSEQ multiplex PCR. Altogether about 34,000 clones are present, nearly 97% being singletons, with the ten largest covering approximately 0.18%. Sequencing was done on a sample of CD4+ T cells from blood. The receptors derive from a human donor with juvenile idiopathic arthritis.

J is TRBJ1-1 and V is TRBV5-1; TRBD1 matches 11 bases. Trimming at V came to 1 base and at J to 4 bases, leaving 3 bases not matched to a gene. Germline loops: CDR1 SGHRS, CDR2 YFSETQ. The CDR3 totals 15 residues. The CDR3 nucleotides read TGCGCCAGCAGCTTGTCCGGGACAGGGGGCACTGAAGCTTTCTTT. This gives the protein CASSLSGTGGTEAFF. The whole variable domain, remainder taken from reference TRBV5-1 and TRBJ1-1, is KAGVTQTPRYLIKTRGQQVTLSCSPISGHRSVSWYQQTPGQGLQFLFEYFSETQRNKGNFPGRFSGRQFSNSRSEMNVSTLELGDSALYLCASSLSGTGGTEAFFGQGTRLTVV.

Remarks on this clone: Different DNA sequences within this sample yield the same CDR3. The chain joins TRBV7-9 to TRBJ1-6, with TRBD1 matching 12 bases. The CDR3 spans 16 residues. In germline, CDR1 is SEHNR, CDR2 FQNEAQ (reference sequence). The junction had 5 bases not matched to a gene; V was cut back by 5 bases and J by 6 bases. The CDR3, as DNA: TGTGCCAGCAGCCGGGACAGGGGGCTTACTAATTCACCCCTCCACTTT. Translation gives CASSRDRGLTNSPLHF.